The sequence of this T cell receptor (beta chain) was determined in a study of CD4 T cells in relation to SARS-CoV-2 and coronaviruses. Of note for this clone: No antigen is known for it.

Sequenced by immunoSEQ multiplex PCR; TCRdb stores in-frame clones only, minus some. This table has under 30,000 clones, around 72% appearing once. The V gene lost 0 bases and the J gene lost 6 bases, with 21 bases spanning the gap. This CDR3 has 17 amino acids. Germline V lookup: CDR1 LGHNA, CDR2 YSLEER. Unexposed donor CD4+ T cells date from about 2011-2018, before the COVID-19 pandemic. CD4+ T cells were isolated from the cells after 10 days of culture. This clonotype was sampled from a human donor in good health. V gene TRBV4-3 combines with J gene TRBJ2-7, with D possibly being TRBD1 (6 bases). Sequenced: CD4+ T cells from PBMCs, cultured in vitro. The CDR3 sequence: CASSQDGATWTRGEQYF. The DNA for the CDR3 is TGCGCCAGCAGCCAAGATGGGGCCACTTGGACCAGGGGCGAGCAGTACTTC.